The 26 T cell receptor beta chains given below trace back to one sample, sequenced in a study of CD8 T cells in ankylosing spondylitis. Their recognized antigens are unknown. General study findings and limits: Characteristic of ankylosing spondylitis blood, it appeared, was a TCR beta motif comprising about 8 highly homologous variants.

TCRdb used MiXCR to reprocess the 5' RACE reads, holding one entry per CDR3 protein. The sample carries 500,000 or so distinct CDR3 sequences, approximately 5% recorded once. The sequenced material came from blood, either unsorted or a sorted T cell fraction (not recorded which). These receptor sequences come from a male donor with ankylosing spondylitis.

At least ten counts were recorded for this clonotype. The V and J genes are TRBV4-3 and TRBJ2-2; possibly TRBD1 or TRBD2 for D (5 bases each). Germline-derived CDR1 and CDR2 are LGHNA and YSLEER. Trimming left V 1 base short and J 8 bases short, with 14 bases between. The CDR3 is made up of 15 amino acids. The CDR3 coding sequence is TGCGCCAGCAGCCAAGGAGGGGCGAGTGGGGGGGAGCTGTTTTTT. Its translation is CASSQGGASGGELFF.

This clonotype occurred many times. V gene TRBV27 combines with J gene TRBJ2-7; 9 nucleotides line up with TRBD1. The CDR3 is 15 amino acids. Germline CDR1 and CDR2: MNHEY and SMNVEV (reference sequence). V lost 3 bases to trimming and J lost 6 bases; unmatched junction nucleotides: 9. The CDR3: CASSFTRQGVGEQYF. The CDR3, as DNA: TGTGCCAGCAGTTTTACAAGACAGGGGGTCGGCGAGCAGTACTTC.

This clonotype was counted at least ten times. The chain uses TRBV20-1 and TRBJ2-2; no reliable D call. The CDR3 runs 14 residues. The V gene lost 3 bases and the J gene lost 4 bases, with 12 bases spanning the gap. Germline V gives CDR1 DFQATT, CDR2 SNEGSKA (reference sequence). CDR3 coding DNA: TGCAGTGCTAGGGATGGAGAGGTCACCGGGGAGCTGTTTTTT. It yields the protein CSARDGEVTGELFF.

This clonotype was counted many times. The chain uses TRBV11-1 and TRBJ2-5; tentatively, D is TRBD1 (5 bases). The germline V gene has CDR1 SGHAT and CDR2 FQDESV (reference sequence). Trimming removed 3 bases at V and 5 bases at J, with 13 bases between. The CDR3 has 14 residues. The CDR3 sequence: CASSFIPGPETQYF. The CDR3 DNA reads TGTGCCAGCAGCTTCATCCCAGGGCCGGAGACCCAGTACTTC.

This clonotype was counted ten times or more. The J gene is TRBJ1-5, the V gene TRBV28; D unresolved. V lost 3 bases and J 0 bases, leaving 15 bases between the germline ends. In germline, CDR1 is MDHEN, CDR2 SYDVKM. CDR3 length equals 17 residues. The chain's CDR3 is CASSLSPGVYSNQPQHF. CDR3 DNA sequence: TGTGCCAGCAGTTTGTCCCCGGGTGTCTATAGCAATCAGCCCCAGCATTTT.

Only a few counts were recorded for this clonotype. DNA for the CDR3: TGTGCCAGCAGCTTACTAGCGGGAGTAGTTCATGAGCAGTTCTTC. Translated, it gives CASSLLAGVVHEQFF. The rearrangement links TRBV5-5 to TRBJ2-1, with TRBD2 matching 11 bases. The CDR3 length is 15 residues. V lost 2 bases to trimming and J lost 8 bases; unmatched junction nucleotides: 6. Germline lookup yields CDR1 SGHKS and CDR2 YYEKEE (reference sequence).

This clonotype was seen repeatedly, ten times or more. The chain couples TRBV5-1 to TRBJ2-5, with D perhaps matching TRBD1 (6 bases). The CDR3 totals 13 residues. Germline V gene lookup returns CDR1 SGHRS and CDR2 YFSETQ. V lost 7 bases and J lost 1, with 11 bases in between. The CDR3 DNA reads as TGCGCCAGCGGACCAGGGGTCCAAGAGACCCAGTACTTC. It codes for CASGPGVQETQYF. Looking up the rest from reference TRBV5-1 and TRBJ2-5 gives the full variable domain: KAGVTQTPRYLIKTRGQQVTLSCSPISGHRSVSWYQQTPGQGLQFLFEYFSETQRNKGNFPGRFSGRQFSNSRSEMNVSTLELGDSALYLCASGPGVQETQYFGPGTRLLVL.

This clonotype was counted at least ten times. The gene calls are TRBV4-2 and TRBJ1-2; D remains ambiguous. Trimming left V 0 bases short and J 8 bases short, with 19 bases between. This CDR3 comprises 16 residues. Germline values: CDR1 LGHNA, CDR2 YNFKEQ. This chain's CDR3 is CASSQDLGQRVKGYTF. CDR3 DNA sequence: TGTGCCAGCAGCCAAGATTTAGGGCAGCGCGTTAAGGGCTACACCTTC.

This clonotype was counted ten times or more. The chain carries TRBV7-2 and TRBJ2-5; weak D call: TRBD2 (5 bases). This CDR3 region has 13 residues. Trimming took 2 bases from V and 3 from J, leaving 7 bases between them. The V gene's germline CDR1 is SGHTA and CDR2 FQGNSA. The CDR3 sequence is CASSLWGEETQYF. The CDR3 DNA reads TGTGCCAGCAGCTTATGGGGAGAAGAGACCCAGTACTTC.

This clonotype was counted many times. The DNA of the CDR3 is TGCAGTGCTAGAGTTGATTGGGAGACCCAGTACTTC. Encoded protein: CSARVDWETQYF. The chain is built from TRBV20-1 and TRBJ2-5; D is uncertain. This CDR3 spans 12 amino acids. Germline-derived CDR1 and CDR2 are DFQATT and SNEGSKA (reference sequence). The V and J ends lost 1 base and 5 bases respectively, with 8 bases between them.

This clonotype was observed many times. The V and J genes are TRBV7-8 and TRBJ2-1, with TRBD2 identical over 12 bases. The V gene's germline CDR1 is SGHVS and CDR2 FQNEAQ. The CDR3 is 15 residues long. J gave up 6 bases and V 5 bases, and 5 bases lay outside the gene matches. CDR3 coding DNA: TGTGCCAGCAGCCCAAGACTAGCGGGAGTCAATGAGCAGTTCTTC. It encodes CASSPRLAGVNEQFF.

This clonotype was seen many times. The chain links TRBV20-1 to TRBJ2-1; no reliable D call. This CDR3 is 12 amino acids long. The germline gives CDR1 DFQATT, CDR2 SNEGSKA (reference sequence). V was clipped by 7 bases and J by 4 bases, with 11 bases between them. The CDR3 DNA is TGCAGTGGCAGCCCAACTTACAATGAGCAGTTCTTC. It is translated as CSGSPTYNEQFF.

This clonotype showed up many times. The CDR3 DNA sequence: TGCAGCGTTACGACAGGGGTGAACACTGAAGCTTTCTTT. Protein sequence: CSVTTGVNTEAFF. The chain has TRBV29-1 and TRBJ1-1; TRBD1 matches at 8 bases. After removal of 5 bases from V and 0 bases from J, the junction contained 2 bases not matched to a gene. The germline V gene encodes CDR1 SQVTM and CDR2 ANQGSEA. This CDR3 is 13 amino acids long.

This clonotype occurred many times. The chain couples TRBV5-5 to TRBJ2-3, with 7 bases fitting TRBD2. Germline V gene sequence: CDR1 SGHKS, CDR2 YYEKEE (reference sequence). The CDR3 loop spans 13 amino acids. The V segment lost 7 bases and the J segment 0 bases; nucleotides outside the gene matches: 2. CDR3 DNA: TGTGCCAGCGGGGGGGATAGCACAGATACGCAGTATTTT. Amino acid sequence: CASGGDSTDTQYF.

This clonotype came up many times. The chain employs TRBV7-2 and TRBJ2-7; 10 bases agree with TRBD1. V shed 4 bases and J 4 bases; nucleotides not matched to a gene: 1. Germline values: CDR1 SGHTA, CDR2 FQGNSA. There are 13 residues in the CDR3. CDR3 loop: CASSWGQGYEQYF. For the CDR3, the DNA is TGTGCCAGCAGCTGGGGACAGGGGTACGAGCAGTACTTC.

This clonotype showed up just a few times. The V call is TRBV5-8, the J call TRBJ1-1, with D unresolved. The CDR3 is 14 amino acids. The germline V gene encodes CDR1 SGHTS and CDR2 YDEGEE. The germline V and J ends were trimmed by 4 bases and 6 bases, with 16 bases remaining between them. The CDR3 loop reads CASSPGPLHPEAFF. The CDR3 DNA is TGTGCCAGCAGCCCCGGGCCCCTTCACCCTGAAGCTTTCTTT. Full variable domain (missing parts from reference TRBV5-8 and TRBJ1-1): EAGVTQSPTHLIKTRGQQATLRCSPISGHTSVYWYQQALGLGLQFLLWYDEGEERNRGNFPPRFSGRQFPNYSSELNVNALELEDSALYLCASSPGPLHPEAFFGQGTRLTVV.

The V gene is TRBV11-2, the J gene TRBJ2-2, with TRBD2 matching 11 bases. V shed 5 bases, J shed 6 bases, and the junction held 8 bases outside the gene matches. This CDR3 comprises 16 residues. Germline V gene lookup returns CDR1 SGHAT and CDR2 FQNNGV. In nucleotides, the CDR3 is TGTGCCAGCAGCCCACTAGCGGGGGTGTGGGCCGGGGAGCTGTTTTTT. Amino acids: CASSPLAGVWAGELFF.

This clonotype was counted at least ten times. CDR3: CASSQGRSGTDGYTF. The CDR3 nucleotides are TGTGCCAGCAGCCAGGGAAGGTCTGGGACGGACGGCTACACCTTC. V usage is TRBV5-5 and J usage is TRBJ1-2; tentative D call: TRBD1 (5 bases). The CDR3 is 15 amino acids. With 4 bases removed from V and 8 bases from J, the gap between germline ends came to 21 bases. Germline CDR1 and CDR2: SGHKS and YYEKEE (reference sequence).

This clonotype was seen at least ten times. The chain is built from TRBV20-1 and TRBJ1-1; D is perhaps TRBD1 (6 bases). Germline V gene data show CDR1 as DFQATT and CDR2 as SNEGSKA (reference sequence). This CDR3 spans 14 amino acids. V lost 6 bases, J lost 1 base, and 15 bases lay in between. For the CDR3, the DNA is TGCAGTGCGACCCCGACAGGCTGGAACACTGAAGCTTTCTTT. Translation: CSATPTGWNTEAFF.

There are many counts of this clonotype. The V call is TRBV7-9, the J call TRBJ2-7; 8 nucleotides match TRBD1. The CDR3 has 15 residues. J lost 6 bases, V lost 5 bases, and 12 bases had no gene match. Germline assignment: CDR1 SEHNR and CDR2 FQNEAQ (reference sequence). CDR3 loop: CASSDTGGRAFEQYF. Here the CDR3 DNA reads TGTGCCAGCAGCGATACAGGGGGGAGAGCCTTCGAGCAGTACTTC.

In its sample, this clonotype was seen many times. CDR3 region: CASRGPLEERGQYYGYTF. CDR3 sequence (DNA): TGTGCCAGCAGGGGCCCACTCGAGGAGAGAGGACAGTACTATGGCTACACCTTC. The chain uses TRBV6-1 and TRBJ1-2; D perhaps matches TRBD1 (6 bases). CDR3 size: 18 residues. Germline-derived CDR1 and CDR2 are MNHNS and SASEGT. Between the trimmed V and J ends, which lost 6 bases and 3 bases, there was a span of 26 bases.

This clonotype was detected many times. The rearrangement uses TRBV29-1 and TRBJ2-7; TRBD2 agrees at 8 bases. The V segment lost 6 bases and the J segment 6 bases; nucleotides outside the gene matches: 4. Germline CDR1 reads SQVTM; CDR2 reads ANQGSEA. CDR3 length equals 11 residues. CDR3 loop: CSVGAGGEQYF. The CDR3 region has the DNA TGCAGCGTGGGGGCGGGGGGCGAGCAGTACTTC.

This chain links TRBV7-9 with TRBJ2-1, with D perhaps TRBD1 or TRBD2 (6 bases each). The CDR3 is 16 amino acids. Germline CDR1 is SEHNR and CDR2 is FQNEAQ (reference sequence). V lost 4 bases to trimming and J lost 7 bases, with 20 bases between them. Here the CDR3 DNA reads TGTGCCAGCAGCTCACTAAGGGGGGCCGGTGGGAATGAGCAGTTCTTC. Amino acid sequence: CASSSLRGAGGNEQFF.

This clonotype was observed at least ten times. The J gene is TRBJ1-2, the V gene TRBV5-1; no clear D gene. This CDR3 is built from 14 residues. Germline V lookup: CDR1 SGHRS, CDR2 YFSETQ. The V gene lost 5 bases and the J gene lost 1 base, with 12 bases spanning the gap. The CDR3 loop reads CASSPGFYNYGYTF. The DNA for the CDR3 is TGCGCCAGCAGTCCCGGGTTTTATAACTATGGCTACACCTTC.

V usage is TRBV20-1 and J usage is TRBJ2-1, with D perhaps TRBD1 or TRBD2 (6 bases each). The V and J ends lost 3 bases and 1 base respectively, with 16 bases between them. Per germline, CDR1 DFQATT and CDR2 SNEGSKA (reference sequence). The CDR3 has 16 residues. The CDR3 DNA reads as TGCAGTGCTAGGTTTGATGGAGGGGGTTCCTACAATGAGCAGTTCTTC. It codes for CSARFDGGGSYNEQFF.

This clonotype showed up just a few times. The chain combines TRBV7-2 with TRBJ2-7; D not resolved. From germline, CDR1 is SGHTA and CDR2 FQGNSA. The V end lost 1 base, the J end lost 1 base, and 8 bases lay between the germline ends. CDR3 length: 14 residues. The CDR3 protein is CASSLGAVSYEQYF. The CDR3 nucleotides are TGTGCCAGCAGCTTAGGGGCAGTTTCCTACGAGCAGTACTTC.